This T cell receptor beta chain was observed in a study of blood T cell repertoires in COVID-19. The CDR3 has 14 amino acids. Between the trimmed V and J ends, which lost 0 bases and 7 bases, there was a span of 10 bases. Germline CDR1 and CDR2: SGHRS and YFSETQ. This study enrolled people aged about 18 to 100 from 20 to 25 US geographic areas. In the authors' methods: Estimated nucleated cell counts came from reference gene primer amplification. Profiled with immunoSEQ multiplex PCR; TCRdb holds only in-frame clones, not every one. V, J and clone size reflect that table, while D and trimming were determined from the DNA. The sample includes about 280,000 clones, 85% of them seen just once.

This chain uses TRBV5-1 with TRBJ2-2, with D tentatively TRBD1 (5 bases). This TCR was sampled from a woman in her forties or fifties who had recovered from COVID-19. Source material: PBMCs or T cells enriched from blood (not recorded which). This CDR3 is CASSLARGLGELFF. For the CDR3, the DNA is TGCGCCAGCAGCTTGGCTAGGGGCCTCGGGGAGCTGTTTTTT.